The T cell receptor (beta chain) described here comes from a study of circulating and synovial CD4+ cells in juvenile arthritis. Study-wide results and limits: These blood cells shared more CDR3 sequences with synovium than bulk blood.

The method was immunoSEQ multiplex PCR; TCRdb's version includes in-frame clones alone and lacks a portion of them. The table lists about 36,000 clones, roughly 94% of them singletons. The V gene's germline CDR1 is MNHNS and CDR2 SASEGT. Trimming cost V 3 bases and J 0 bases, with 12 bases left between them. The CDR3 is 16 residues long. Remarks on this clone: The antigen remains undetermined.

Sequenced material: CD4+ T cells from blood. This receptor was identified in a human donor with juvenile idiopathic arthritis. The chain has TRBV6-1 and TRBJ1-5; D might be TRBD1 (5 bases). CDR3 DNA sequence: TGTGCCAGCAGTGACGGGGGTTTTTATAGCAATCAGCCCCAGCATTTT. Encoded protein: CASSDGGFYSNQPQHF.